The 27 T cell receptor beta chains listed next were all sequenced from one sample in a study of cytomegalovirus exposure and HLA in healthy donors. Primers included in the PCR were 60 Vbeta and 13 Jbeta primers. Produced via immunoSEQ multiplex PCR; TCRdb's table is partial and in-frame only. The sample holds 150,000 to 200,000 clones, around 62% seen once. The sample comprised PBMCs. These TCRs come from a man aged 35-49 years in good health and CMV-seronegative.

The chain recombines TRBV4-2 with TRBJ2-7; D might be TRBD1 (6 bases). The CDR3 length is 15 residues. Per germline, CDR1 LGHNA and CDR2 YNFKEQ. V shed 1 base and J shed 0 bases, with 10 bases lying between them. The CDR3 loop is CASSQGGGNSYEQYF. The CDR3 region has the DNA TGTGCCAGCAGCCAAGGAGGGGGTAACTCCTACGAGCAGTACTTC.

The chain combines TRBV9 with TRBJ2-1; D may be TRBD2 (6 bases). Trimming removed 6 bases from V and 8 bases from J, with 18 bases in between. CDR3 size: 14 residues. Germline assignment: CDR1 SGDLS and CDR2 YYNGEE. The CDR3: CASTNLAEGDEQFF. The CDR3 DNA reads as TGTGCCAGCACAAATTTGGCGGAGGGCGATGAGCAGTTCTTC.

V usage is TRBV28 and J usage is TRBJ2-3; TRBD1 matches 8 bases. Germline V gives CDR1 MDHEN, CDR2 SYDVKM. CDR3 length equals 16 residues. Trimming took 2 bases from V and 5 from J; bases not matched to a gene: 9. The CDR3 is CASSLRAAGGIDTQYF. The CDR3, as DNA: TGTGCCAGCAGTTTAAGGGCGGCAGGGGGCATAGATACGCAGTATTTT.

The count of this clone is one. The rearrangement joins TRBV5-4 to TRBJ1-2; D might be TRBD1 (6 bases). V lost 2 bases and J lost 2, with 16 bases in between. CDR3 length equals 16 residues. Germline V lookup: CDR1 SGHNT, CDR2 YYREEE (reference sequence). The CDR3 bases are TGTGCCAGCAGCTTTGCCCTGTGGACAGACAACTATGGCTACACCTTC. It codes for CASSFALWTDNYGYTF.

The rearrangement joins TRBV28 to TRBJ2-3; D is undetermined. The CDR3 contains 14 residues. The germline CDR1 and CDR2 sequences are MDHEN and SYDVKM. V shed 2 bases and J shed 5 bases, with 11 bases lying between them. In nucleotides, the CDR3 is TGTGCCAGCAGTTTAACGCAGACTCTAGATACGCAGTATTTT. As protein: CASSLTQTLDTQYF. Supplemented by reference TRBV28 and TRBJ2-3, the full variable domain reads DVKVTQSSRYLVKRTGEKVFLECVQDMDHENMFWYRQDPGLGLRLIYFSYDVKMKEKGDIPEGYSVSREKKERFSLILESASTNQTSMYLCASSLTQTLDTQYFGPGTRLTVL.

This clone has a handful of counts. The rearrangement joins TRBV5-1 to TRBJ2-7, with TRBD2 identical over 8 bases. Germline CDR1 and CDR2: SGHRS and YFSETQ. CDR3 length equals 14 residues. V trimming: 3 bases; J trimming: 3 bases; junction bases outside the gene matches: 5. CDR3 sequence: CASSSGGEGYEQYF. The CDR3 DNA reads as TGCGCCAGCAGCTCGGGGGGGGAAGGCTACGAGCAGTACTTC.

CDR3 residues: CASSPDRNNEQFF. The CDR3 DNA follows: TGTGCCAGCAGCCCCGACAGAAACAATGAGCAGTTCTTC. V is TRBV7-9 and J is TRBJ2-1; D perhaps matches TRBD1 (5 bases). Trimming took off 5 bases at V and 5 bases at J, with 10 bases between the two ends. The germline gives CDR1 SEHNR, CDR2 FQNEAQ (reference sequence). This CDR3 is built from 13 residues.

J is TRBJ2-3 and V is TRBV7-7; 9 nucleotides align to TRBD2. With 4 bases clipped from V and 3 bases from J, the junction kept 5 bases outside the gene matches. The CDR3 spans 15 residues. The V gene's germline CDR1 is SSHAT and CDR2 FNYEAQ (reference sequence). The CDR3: CASSYAGGVTDTQYF. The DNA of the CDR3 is TGTGCCAGCAGCTACGCGGGGGGGGTAACAGATACGCAGTATTTT. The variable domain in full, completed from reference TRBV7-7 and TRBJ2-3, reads GAGVSQSPRYKVTKRGQDVTLRCDPISSHATLYWYQQALGQGPEFLTYFNYEAQPDKSGLPSDRFSAERPEGSISTLTIQRTEQRDSAMYRCASSYAGGVTDTQYFGPGTRLTVL.

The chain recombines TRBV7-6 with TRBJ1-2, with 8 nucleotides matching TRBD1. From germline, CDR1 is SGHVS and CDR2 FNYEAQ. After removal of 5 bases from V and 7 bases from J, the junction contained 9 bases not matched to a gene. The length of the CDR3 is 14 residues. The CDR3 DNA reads TGTGCCAGCAGCCTCGGGACAGGTGATCGTGGCTACACCTTC. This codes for CASSLGTGDRGYTF.

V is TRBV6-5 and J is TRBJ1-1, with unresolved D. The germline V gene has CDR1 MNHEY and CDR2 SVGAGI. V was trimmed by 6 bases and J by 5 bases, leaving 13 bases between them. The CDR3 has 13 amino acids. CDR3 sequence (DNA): TGTGCCAGCAGGAGGTCCGTGGTTACTGAAGCTTTCTTT. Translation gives CASRRSVVTEAFF.

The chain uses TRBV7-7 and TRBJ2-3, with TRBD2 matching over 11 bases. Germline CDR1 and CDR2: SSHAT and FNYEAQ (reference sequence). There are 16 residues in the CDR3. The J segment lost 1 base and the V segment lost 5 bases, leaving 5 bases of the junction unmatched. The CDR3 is CASSPGTSGRTDTQYF. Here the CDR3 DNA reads TGTGCCAGCAGCCCTGGGACTAGCGGACGCACAGATACGCAGTATTTT.

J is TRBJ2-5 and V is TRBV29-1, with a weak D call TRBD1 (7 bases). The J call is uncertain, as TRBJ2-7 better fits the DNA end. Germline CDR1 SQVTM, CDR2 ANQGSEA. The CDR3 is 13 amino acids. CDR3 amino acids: CSVEGQGGGEQYF. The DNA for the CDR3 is TGCAGCGTTGAAGGGCAGGGGGGAGGCGAGCAGTACTTC.

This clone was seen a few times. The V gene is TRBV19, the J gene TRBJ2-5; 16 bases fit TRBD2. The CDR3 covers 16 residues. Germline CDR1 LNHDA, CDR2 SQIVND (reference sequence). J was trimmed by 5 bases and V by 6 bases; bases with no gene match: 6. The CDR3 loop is CASRPGLAGGWETQYF. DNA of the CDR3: TGTGCCAGTAGACCGGGACTAGCGGGGGGGTGGGAGACCCAGTACTTC. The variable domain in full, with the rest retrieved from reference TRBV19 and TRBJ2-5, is DGGITQSPKYLFRKEGQNVTLSCEQNLNHDAMYWYRQDPGQGLRLIYYSQIVNDFQKGDIAEGYSVSREKKESFPLTVTSAQKNPTAFYLCASRPGLAGGWETQYFGPGTRLLVL.

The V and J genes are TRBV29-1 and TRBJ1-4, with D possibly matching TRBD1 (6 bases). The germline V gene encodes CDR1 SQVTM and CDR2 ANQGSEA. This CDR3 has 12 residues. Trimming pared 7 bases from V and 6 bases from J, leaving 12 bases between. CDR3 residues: CSGLGGDEKLFF. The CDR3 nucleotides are TGCAGCGGATTAGGGGGGGATGAAAAACTGTTTTTT.

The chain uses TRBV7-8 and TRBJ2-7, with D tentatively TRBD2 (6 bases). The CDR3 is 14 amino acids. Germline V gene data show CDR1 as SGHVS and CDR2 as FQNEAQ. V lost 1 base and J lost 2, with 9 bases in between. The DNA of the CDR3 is TGTGCCAGCAGCTTAGGAGGAGGGACCTACGAGCAGTACTTC. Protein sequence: CASSLGGGTYEQYF.

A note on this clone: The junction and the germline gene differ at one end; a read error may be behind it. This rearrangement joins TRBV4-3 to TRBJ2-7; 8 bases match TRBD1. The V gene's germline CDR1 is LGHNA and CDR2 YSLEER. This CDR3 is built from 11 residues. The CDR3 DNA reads TGCGCCAGCAGCTGCTCCGGGACAGGCCGCTTC. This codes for CASSCSGTGRF.

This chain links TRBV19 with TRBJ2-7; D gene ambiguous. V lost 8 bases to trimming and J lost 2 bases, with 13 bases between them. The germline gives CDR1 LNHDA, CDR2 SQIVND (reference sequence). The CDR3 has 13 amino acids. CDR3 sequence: CASSTGRTYEQYF. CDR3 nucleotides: TGTGCCAGTTCTACCGGCAGGACCTACGAGCAGTACTTC.

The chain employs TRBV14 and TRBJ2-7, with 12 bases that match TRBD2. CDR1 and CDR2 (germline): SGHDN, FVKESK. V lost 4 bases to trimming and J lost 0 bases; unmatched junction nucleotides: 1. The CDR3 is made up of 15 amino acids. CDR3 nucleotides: TGTGCCAGCAGCCGACTAGCGGGGGCCTCCTACGAGCAGTACTTC. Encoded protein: CASSRLAGASYEQYF.

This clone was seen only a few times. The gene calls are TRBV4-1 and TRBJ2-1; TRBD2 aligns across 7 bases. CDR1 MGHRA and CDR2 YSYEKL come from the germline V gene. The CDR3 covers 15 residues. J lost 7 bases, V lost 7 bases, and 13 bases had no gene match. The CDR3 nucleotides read TGCGCCAGCACCCTAGCGGCCAGTGGTGCGAATGAGCAGTTCTTC. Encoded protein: CASTLAASGANEQFF.

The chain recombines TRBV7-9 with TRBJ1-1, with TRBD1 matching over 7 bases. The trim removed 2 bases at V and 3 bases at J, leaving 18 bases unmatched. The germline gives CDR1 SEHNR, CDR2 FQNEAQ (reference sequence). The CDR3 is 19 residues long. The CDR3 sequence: CASSLLPDRVRGWYTEAFF. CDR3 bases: TGTGCCAGCAGCTTACTTCCCGACAGGGTACGGGGGTGGTACACTGAAGCTTTCTTT. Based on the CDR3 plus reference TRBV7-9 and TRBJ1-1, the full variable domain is DTGVSQNPRHKITKRGQNVTFRCDPISEHNRLYWYRQTLGQGPEFLTYFQNEAQLEKSRLLSDRFSAERPKGSFSTLEIQRTEQGDSAMYLCASSLLPDRVRGWYTEAFFGQGTRLTVV.

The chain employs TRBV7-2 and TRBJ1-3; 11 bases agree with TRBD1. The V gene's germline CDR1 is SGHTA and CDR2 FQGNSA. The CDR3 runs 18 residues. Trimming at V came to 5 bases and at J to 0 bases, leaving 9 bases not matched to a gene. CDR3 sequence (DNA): TGTGCCAGCAGCCACAGAGGGACAGGGGGGCACTCTGGAAACACCATATATTTT. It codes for CASSHRGTGGHSGNTIYF.

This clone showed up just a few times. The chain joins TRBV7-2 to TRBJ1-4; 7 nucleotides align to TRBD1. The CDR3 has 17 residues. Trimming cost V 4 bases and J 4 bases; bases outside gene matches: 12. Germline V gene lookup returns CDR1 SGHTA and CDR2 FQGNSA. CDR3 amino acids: CASSSTGTAIGNEKLFF. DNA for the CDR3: TGTGCCAGCAGCTCCACCGGGACAGCCATCGGTAATGAAAAACTGTTTTTT.

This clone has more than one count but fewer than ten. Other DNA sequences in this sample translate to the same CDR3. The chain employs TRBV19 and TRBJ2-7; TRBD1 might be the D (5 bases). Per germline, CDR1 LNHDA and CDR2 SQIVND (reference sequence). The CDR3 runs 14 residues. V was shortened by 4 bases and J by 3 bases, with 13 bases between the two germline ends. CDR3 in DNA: TGTGCCAGTAGTACGCCAGGGATAAACTACGAGCAGTACTTC. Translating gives CASSTPGINYEQYF.

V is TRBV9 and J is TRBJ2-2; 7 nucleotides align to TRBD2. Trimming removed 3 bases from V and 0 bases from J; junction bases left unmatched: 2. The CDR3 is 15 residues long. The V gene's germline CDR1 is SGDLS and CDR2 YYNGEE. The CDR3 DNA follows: TGTGCCAGCAGCGCGCGGGGGTCGAACACCGGGGAGCTGTTTTTT. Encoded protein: CASSARGSNTGELFF.

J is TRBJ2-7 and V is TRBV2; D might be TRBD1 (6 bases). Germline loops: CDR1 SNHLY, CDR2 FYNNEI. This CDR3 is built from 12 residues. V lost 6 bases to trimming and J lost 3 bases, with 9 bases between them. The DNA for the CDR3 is TGTGCCAGCAGACAGGGTATCTACGAGCAGTACTTC. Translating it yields CASRQGIYEQYF.

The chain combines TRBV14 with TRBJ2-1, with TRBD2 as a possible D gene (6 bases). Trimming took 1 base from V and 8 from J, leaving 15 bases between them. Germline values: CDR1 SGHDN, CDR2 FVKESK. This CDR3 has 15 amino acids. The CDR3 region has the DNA TGTGCCAGCAGCCAAGCACGATGGGACTTAGATGAGCAGTTCTTC. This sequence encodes CASSQARWDLDEQFF.

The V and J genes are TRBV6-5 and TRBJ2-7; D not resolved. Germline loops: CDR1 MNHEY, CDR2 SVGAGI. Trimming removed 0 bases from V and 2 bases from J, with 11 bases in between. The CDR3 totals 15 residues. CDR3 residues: CASSYSPGGPYEQYF. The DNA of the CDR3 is TGTGCCAGCAGTTACTCCCCTGGCGGCCCCTACGAGCAGTACTTC.